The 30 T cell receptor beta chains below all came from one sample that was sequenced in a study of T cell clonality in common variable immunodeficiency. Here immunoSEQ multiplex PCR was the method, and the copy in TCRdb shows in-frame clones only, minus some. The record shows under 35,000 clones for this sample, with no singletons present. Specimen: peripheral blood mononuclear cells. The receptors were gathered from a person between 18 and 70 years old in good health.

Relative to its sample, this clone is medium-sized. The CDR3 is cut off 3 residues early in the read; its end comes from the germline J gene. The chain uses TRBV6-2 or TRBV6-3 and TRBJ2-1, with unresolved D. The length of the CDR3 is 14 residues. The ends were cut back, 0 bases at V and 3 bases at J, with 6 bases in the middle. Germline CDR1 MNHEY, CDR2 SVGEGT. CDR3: CASSYSGIYNEQFF. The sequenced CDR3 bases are TGTGCCAGCAGTTACTCGGGCATCTACAATGAG.

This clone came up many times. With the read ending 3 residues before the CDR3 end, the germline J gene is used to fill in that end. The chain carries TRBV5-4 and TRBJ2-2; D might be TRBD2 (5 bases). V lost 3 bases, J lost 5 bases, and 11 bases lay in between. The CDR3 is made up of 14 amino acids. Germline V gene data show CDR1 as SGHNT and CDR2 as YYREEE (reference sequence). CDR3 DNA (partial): TGTGCCAGCAGCTCATGGGTAGCGACCGGGGAG. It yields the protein CASSSWVATGE. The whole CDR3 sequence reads CASSSWVATGELFF.

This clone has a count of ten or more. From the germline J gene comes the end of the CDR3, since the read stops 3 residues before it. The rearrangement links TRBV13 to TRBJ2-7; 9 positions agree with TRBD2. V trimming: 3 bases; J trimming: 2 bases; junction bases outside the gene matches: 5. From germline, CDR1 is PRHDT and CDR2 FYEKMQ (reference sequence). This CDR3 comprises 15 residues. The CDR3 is CASSLGSGGTYEQYF. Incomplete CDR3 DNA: TGTGCCAGCAGCTTGGGTAGCGGGGGCACCTACGAG.

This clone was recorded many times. The part of the CDR3 DNA that was read is TGCAGTGCTAGAGTCCGGGGACAGCTCGAG. It yields the protein CSARVRGQLE. The full CDR3 is CSARVRGQLEQYF. The rearrangement links TRBV20-1 to TRBJ2-7; 7 bases align to TRBD1. The sequenced fragment ends 3 residues before the CDR3 boundary, so the rest is inferred from the germline J gene. Germline loops: CDR1 DFQATT, CDR2 SNEGSKA (reference sequence). This CDR3 comprises 13 residues. The V segment lost 1 base and the J segment 6 bases; nucleotides outside the gene matches: 6.

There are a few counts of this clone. The CDR3 sequence is CASLISTGTDTYTF. The part of the CDR3 DNA that was read is TGTGCCAGCCTTATCTCGACAGGAACAGATACC. The chain carries TRBV2 and TRBJ1-2, with D tentatively TRBD1 (6 bases). Read coverage stops 3 residues before the CDR3 terminus; the germline J gene supplies the remainder. Germline lookup yields CDR1 SNHLY and CDR2 FYNNEI. CDR3 length equals 14 residues.

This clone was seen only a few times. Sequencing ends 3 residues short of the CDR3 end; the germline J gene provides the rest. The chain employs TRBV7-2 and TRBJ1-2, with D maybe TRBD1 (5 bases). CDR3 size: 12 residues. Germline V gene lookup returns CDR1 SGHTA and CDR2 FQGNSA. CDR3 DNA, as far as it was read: TGTGCCAGCAGCTTTGCGGGGCTCGAC. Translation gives CASSFAGLD. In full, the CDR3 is CASSFAGLDYTF.

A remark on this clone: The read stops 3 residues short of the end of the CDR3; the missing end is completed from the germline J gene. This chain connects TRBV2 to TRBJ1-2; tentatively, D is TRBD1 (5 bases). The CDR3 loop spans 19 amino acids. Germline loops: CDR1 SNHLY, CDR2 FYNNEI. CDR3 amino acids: CASSDPLGTRGAEGSGYTF. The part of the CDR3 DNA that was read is TGTGCCAGCAGTGATCCCTTAGGAACGAGGGGCGCGGAGGGAAGCGGC.

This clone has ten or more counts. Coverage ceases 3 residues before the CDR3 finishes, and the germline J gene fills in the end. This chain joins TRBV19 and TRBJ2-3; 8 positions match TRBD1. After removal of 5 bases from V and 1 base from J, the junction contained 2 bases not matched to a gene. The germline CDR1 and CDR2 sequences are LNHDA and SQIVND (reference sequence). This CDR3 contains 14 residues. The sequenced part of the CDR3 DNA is TGTGCCAGTAGTTGGGGACAGGGCACAGATACG. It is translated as CASSWGQGTDT. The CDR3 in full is CASSWGQGTDTQYF.

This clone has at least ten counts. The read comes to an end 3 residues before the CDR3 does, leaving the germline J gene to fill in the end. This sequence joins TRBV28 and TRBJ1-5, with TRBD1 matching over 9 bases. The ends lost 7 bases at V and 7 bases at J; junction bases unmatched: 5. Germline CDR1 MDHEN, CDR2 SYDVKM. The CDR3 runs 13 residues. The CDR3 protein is CASTSGQGQPQHF. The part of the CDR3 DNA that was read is TGTGCCAGCACCTCGGGACAGGGCCAGCCC.

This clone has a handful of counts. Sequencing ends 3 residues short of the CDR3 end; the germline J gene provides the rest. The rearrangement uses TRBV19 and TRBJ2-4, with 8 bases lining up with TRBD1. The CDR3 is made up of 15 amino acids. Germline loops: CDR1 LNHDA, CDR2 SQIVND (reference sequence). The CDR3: CASSIWDRPDYGQYF. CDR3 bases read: TGTGCCAGTAGTATCTGGGACAGGCCAGACTATGGT.

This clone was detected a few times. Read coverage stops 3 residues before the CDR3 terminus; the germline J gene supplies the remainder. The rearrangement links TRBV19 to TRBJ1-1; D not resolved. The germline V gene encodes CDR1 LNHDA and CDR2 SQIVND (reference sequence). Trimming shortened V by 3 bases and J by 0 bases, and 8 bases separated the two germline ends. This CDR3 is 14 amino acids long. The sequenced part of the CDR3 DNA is TGTGCCAGTAGTATCCGCACATTGAACACTGAA. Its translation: CASSIRTLNTE. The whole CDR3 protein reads CASSIRTLNTEAFF.

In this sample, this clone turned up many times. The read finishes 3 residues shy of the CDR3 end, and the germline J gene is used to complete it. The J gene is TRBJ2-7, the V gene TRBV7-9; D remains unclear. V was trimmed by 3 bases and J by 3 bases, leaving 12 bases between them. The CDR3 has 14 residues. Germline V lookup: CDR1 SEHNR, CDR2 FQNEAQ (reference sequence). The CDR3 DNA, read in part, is TGTGCCAGCAGCTTTCCCCAACTCAACTACGAG. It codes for CASSFPQLNYE. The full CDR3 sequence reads CASSFPQLNYEQYF. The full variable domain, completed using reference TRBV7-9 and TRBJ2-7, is DTGVSQNPRHKITKRGQNVTFRCDPISEHNRLYWYRQTLGQGPEFLTYFQNEAQLEKSRLLSDRFSAERPKGSFSTLEIQRTEQGDSAMYLCASSFPQLNYEQYFGPGTRLTVT.

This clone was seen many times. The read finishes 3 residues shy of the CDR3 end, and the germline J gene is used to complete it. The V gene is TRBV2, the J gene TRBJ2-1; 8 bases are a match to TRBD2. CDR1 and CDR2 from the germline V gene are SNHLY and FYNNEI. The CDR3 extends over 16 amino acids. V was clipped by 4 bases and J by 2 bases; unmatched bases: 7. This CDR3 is CASSGSNSGTYNEQFF. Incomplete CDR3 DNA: TGTGCCAGCAGTGGTTCAAATAGCGGGACCTACAATGAG.

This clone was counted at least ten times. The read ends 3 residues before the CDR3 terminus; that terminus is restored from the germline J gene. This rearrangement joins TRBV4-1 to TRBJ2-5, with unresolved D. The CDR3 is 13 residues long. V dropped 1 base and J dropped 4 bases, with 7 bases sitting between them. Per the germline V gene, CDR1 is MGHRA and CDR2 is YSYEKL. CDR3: CASSQGRVETQYF. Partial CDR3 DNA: TGCGCCAGCAGCCAAGGTCGTGTAGAGACC.

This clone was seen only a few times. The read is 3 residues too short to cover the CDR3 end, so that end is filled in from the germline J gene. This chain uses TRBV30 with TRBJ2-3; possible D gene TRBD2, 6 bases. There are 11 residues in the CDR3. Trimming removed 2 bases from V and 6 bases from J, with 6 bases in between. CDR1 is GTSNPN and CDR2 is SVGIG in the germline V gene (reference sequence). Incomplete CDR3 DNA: TGTGCCTGGAGTAGCGGGGATACG. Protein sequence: CAWSSGDT. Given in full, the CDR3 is CAWSSGDTQYF. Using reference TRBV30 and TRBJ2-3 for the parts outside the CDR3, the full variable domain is SQTIHQWPATLVQPVGSPLSLECTVEGTSNPNLYWYRQAAGRGLQLLFYSVGIGQISSEVPQNLSASRPQDRQFILSSKKLLLSDSGFYLCAWSSGDTQYFGPGTRLTVL.

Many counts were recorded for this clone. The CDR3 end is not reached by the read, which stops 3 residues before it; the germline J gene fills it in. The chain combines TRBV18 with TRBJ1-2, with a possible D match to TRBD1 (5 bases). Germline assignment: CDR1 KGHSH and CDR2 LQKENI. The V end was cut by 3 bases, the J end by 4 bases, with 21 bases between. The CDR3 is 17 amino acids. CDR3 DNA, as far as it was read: TGTGCCAGCTCACCGCAATCCGGAATGGCAGGGAGCTATGGC. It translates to CASSPQSGMAGSYG. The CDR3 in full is CASSPQSGMAGSYGYTF.

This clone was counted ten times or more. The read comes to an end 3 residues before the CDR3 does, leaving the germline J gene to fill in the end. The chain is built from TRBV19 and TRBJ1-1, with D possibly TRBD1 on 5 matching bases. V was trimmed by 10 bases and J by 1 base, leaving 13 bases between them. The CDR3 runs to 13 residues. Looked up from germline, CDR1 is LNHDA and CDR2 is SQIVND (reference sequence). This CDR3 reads CATSPGSNTEAFF. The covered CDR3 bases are TGTGCCACCAGCCCAGGGTCGAACACTGAA. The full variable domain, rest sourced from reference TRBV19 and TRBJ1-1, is DGGITQSPKYLFRKEGQNVTLSCEQNLNHDAMYWYRQDPGQGLRLIYYSQIVNDFQKGDIAEGYSVSREKKESFPLTVTSAQKNPTAFYLCATSPGSNTEAFFGQGTRLTVV.

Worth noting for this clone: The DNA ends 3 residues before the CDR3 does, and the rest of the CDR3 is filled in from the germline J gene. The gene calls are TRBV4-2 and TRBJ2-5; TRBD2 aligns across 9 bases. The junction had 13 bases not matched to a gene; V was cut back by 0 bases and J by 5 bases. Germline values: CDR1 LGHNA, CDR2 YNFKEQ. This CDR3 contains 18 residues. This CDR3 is CASSQEPAGGPGRETQYF. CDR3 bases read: TGTGCCAGCAGCCAAGAGCCTGCGGGGGGGCCGGGGAGGGAGACC.

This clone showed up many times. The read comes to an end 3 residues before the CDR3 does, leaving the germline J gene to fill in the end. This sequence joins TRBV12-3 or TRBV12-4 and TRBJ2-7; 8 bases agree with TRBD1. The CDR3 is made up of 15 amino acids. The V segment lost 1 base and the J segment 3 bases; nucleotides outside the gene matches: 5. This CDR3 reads CASSLGQGASYEQYF. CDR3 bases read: TGTGCCAGCAGTTTAGGGCAGGGGGCTAGCTACGAG.

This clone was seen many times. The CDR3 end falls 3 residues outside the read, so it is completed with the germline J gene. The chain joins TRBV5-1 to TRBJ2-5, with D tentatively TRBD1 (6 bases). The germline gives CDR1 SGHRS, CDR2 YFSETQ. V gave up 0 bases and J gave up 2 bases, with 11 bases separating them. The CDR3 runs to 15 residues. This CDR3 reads CASSLGQELQETQYF. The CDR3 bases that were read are TGCGCCAGCAGCTTGGGACAGGAGCTGCAAGAGACC.

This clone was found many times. The sequenced CDR3 bases are TGTGCCAGCAGCATGGGACAGGGGGGGTCACCC. This encodes CASSMGQGGSP. The full-length CDR3 reads as CASSMGQGGSPLHF. V and J are TRBV5-5 and TRBJ1-6; TRBD1 matches at 11 bases. The CDR3 end is not reached by the read, which stops 3 residues before it; the germline J gene fills it in. This CDR3 contains 14 residues. CDR1 and CDR2 from the germline V gene are SGHKS and YYEKEE (reference sequence). Trimming cost V 4 bases and J 10 bases; bases outside gene matches: 4. Full variable domain (missing parts from reference TRBV5-5 and TRBJ1-6): DAGVTQSPTHLIKTRGQQVTLRCSPISGHKSVSWYQQVLGQGPQFIFQYYEKEERGRGNFPDRFSARQFPNYSSELNVNALLLGDSALYLCASSMGQGGSPLHFGNGTRLTVT.

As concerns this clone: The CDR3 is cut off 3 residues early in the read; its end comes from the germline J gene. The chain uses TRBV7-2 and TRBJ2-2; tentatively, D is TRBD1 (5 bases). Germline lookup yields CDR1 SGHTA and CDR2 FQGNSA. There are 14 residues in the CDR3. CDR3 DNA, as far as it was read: TGTGCCAGCAGGGCTTCCTCTGGGGCCAACGTG. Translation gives CASRASSGANV. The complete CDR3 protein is CASRASSGANVLFF.

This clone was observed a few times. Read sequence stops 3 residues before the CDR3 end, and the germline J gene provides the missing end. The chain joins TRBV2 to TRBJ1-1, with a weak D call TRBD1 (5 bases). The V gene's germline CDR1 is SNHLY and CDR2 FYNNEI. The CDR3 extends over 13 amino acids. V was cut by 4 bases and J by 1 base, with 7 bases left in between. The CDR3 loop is CASSVQANTEAFF. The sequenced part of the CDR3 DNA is TGTGCCAGCAGTGTACAGGCGAACACTGAA.

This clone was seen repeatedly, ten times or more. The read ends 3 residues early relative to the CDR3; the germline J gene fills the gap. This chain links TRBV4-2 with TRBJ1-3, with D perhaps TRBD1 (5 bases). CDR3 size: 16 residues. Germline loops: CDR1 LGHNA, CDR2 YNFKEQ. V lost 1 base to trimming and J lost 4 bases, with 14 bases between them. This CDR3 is CASSQVAGSEGNTIYF. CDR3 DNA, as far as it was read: TGTGCCAGCAGCCAAGTTGCAGGGTCGGAGGGAAACACC.

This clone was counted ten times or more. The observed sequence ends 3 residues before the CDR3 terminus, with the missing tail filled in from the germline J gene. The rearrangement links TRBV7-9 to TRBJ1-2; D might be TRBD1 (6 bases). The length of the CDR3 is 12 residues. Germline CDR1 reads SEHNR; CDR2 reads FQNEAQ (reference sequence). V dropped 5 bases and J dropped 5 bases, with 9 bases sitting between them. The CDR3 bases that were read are TGTGCCAGCAGCCCAGGACAGTATGGC. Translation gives CASSPGQYG. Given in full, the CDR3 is CASSPGQYGYTF.

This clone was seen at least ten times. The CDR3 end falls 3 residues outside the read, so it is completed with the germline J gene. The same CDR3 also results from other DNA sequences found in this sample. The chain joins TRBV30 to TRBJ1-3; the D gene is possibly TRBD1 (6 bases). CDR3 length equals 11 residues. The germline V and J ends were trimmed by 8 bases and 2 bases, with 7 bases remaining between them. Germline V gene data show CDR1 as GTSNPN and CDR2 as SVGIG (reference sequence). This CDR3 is CAEGAGNTIYF. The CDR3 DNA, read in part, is TGTGCCGAGGGGGCTGGAAACACC.

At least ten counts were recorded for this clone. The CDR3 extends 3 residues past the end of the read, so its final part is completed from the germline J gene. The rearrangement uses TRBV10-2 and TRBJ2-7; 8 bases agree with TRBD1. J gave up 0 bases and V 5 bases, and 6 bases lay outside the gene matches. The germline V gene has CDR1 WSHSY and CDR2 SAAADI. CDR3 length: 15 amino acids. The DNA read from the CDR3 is TGCGCCAGCAGTTTTTCCGGGACAGGCTCCTACGAG. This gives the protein CASSFSGTGSYE. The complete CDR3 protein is CASSFSGTGSYEQYF.

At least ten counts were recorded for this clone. The CDR3 reads CASSELAGTYNEQFF. The part of the CDR3 DNA that was read is TGTGCCAGCAGCGAACTAGCGGGAACCTACAATGAG. This chain joins TRBV2 and TRBJ2-1, with 10 bases matching TRBD2. The CDR3 extends 3 residues past the end of the read, so its final part is completed from the germline J gene. The ends lost 6 bases at V and 2 bases at J; junction bases unmatched: 4. CDR3 length: 15 residues. Germline V lookup: CDR1 SNHLY, CDR2 FYNNEI.

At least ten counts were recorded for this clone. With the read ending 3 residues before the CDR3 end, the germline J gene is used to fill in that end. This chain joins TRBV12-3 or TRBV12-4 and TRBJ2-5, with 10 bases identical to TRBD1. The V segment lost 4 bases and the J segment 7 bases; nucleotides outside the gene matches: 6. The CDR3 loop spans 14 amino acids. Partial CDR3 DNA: TGTGCCAGCAGTTGGACAGGGGGATTACGGACC. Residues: CASSWTGGLRT. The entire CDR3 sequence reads CASSWTGGLRTQYF.

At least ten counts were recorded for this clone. The part of the CDR3 DNA that was read is TGCAGCGTTGAACGCTTACAGGGACCTAGCACAGATACG. Translating it yields CSVERLQGPSTDT. In full, the CDR3 reads CSVERLQGPSTDTQYF. The V call is TRBV29-1, the J call TRBJ2-3; a weak D match, TRBD1 (6 bases). The CDR3 goes on 3 residues after the read ends, and that part is filled in from the germline J gene. Germline CDR1 is SQVTM and CDR2 is ANQGSEA. CDR3 length: 16 amino acids. V dropped 2 bases and J dropped 0 bases, with 15 bases sitting between them.